Listed below are T cell receptor beta chains from one sample, sequenced in a study of neoadjuvant anti-PD-1 for oral cavity cancer. Measured with immunoSEQ multiplex PCR; TCRdb has only the in-frame clones, and not every one. The table lists about 14,000 clones, under 65% of them singletons, with roughly 2.3% in the top ten. The sequencing here drew on PBMCs, taken before nivolumab (anti-PD-1) treatment. These receptors originate from a person aged 35 to 85 with oral cavity squamous cell carcinoma. Each CDR3 is given with its conserved first and last residue. D genes are given only for firm matches. Size is omitted from some rows. Given values are once, few, many or a class for expanded clones.

>once|TRBV5-1|TRBJ1-2|TRBD1
CASSSGQGYGYTF
TGCGCCAGCAGCTCAGGACAGGGCTATGGCTACACCTTC
>-|TRBV28|TRBJ2-7|-
CASSVRVPPKDEQYF
TGTGCCAGCAGTGTCCGGGTCCCGCCGAAAGACGAGCAGTACTTC
>-|TRBV10-3|TRBJ2-1|-
CAISEKERNNEQFF
TGTGCCATCAGTGAAAAAGAAAGAAACAATGAGCAGTTCTTC
>-|TRBV9|TRBJ2-7|TRBD1
CASSVGQGKQYF
TGTGCCAGCAGCGTAGGACAGGGCAAGCAGTACTTC
>-|TRBV7-3|TRBJ2-3|-
CASSLLAVPTDTQYF
TGTGCCAGCAGCTTGTTAGCGGTACCCACAGATACGCAGTATTTT
>-|TRBV29-1|TRBJ2-1|-
CSVEDLVVQFF
TGCAGCGTTGAAGATCTGGTAGTGCAGTTCTTC
>few|TRBV2|TRBJ2-3|TRBD2
CASGLAGVSTDTQYF
TGTGCCAGCGGACTAGCGGGAGTTAGCACAGATACGCAGTATTTT
>-|TRBV28|TRBJ1-5|-
CASSFGEGGHQPQHF
TGTGCCAGCAGTTTCGGGGAGGGGGGGCATCAGCCCCAGCATTTT
>-|TRBV6-6|TRBJ2-7|-
CASSYGRRYEQYF
TGTGCCAGCAGTTACGGGCGGAGATACGAGCAGTACTTC
>-|TRBV10-2|TRBJ2-7|-
CASSDSAYEQYF
TGCGCCAGCAGTGACTCGGCATACGAGCAGTACTTC
>-|TRBV7-9|TRBJ2-7|-
CASSLAQLFPYEQYF
TGTGCCAGCAGCTTAGCACAGCTTTTCCCCTACGAGCAGTACTTC
>-|TRBV11-3|TRBJ2-2|-
CASSFREGAGELFF
TGTGCCAGCAGCTTCAGGGAAGGGGCCGGGGAGCTGTTTTTT
>-|TRBV6-1|TRBJ2-4|TRBD2
CASSEARGGTSRAKNIQYF
TGTGCCAGCAGTGAAGCGCGAGGGGGGACTAGCCGGGCCAAAAACATTCAGTACTTC
>-|TRBV11-2|TRBJ2-4|-
CASSLVVDFKNIQYF
TGTGCCAGCAGCTTAGTAGTGGACTTCAAAAACATTCAGTACTTC
>-|TRBV5-6|TRBJ1-1|-
CASSLQAGSGEAFF
TGTGCCAGCAGCTTGCAGGCAGGGTCGGGTGAAGCTTTCTTT
>few|TRBV19|TRBJ2-2|TRBD1
CASRPTGALLNTGELFF
TGTGCCAGTAGGCCGACAGGGGCCCTACTTAACACCGGGGAGCTGTTTTTT
>-|TRBV6-4|TRBJ2-1|TRBD2
CASSPMGGGQYYNEQFF
TGTGCCAGCAGCCCGATGGGCGGGGGGCAATACTACAATGAGCAGTTCTTC
>-|TRBV7-6|TRBJ2-7|-
CASSYWGSYEQYF
TGTGCCAGCAGCTACTGGGGGTCCTACGAGCAGTACTTC
>-|TRBV19|TRBJ2-1|TRBD2
CASSLTSASRGEQFF
TGTGCCAGTAGTCTGACTAGCGCCTCACGGGGTGAGCAGTTCTTC
>few|TRBV5-1|TRBJ2-7|-
CASSRGAYEQYF
TGCGCCAGCAGCCGGGGTGCATACGAGCAGTACTTC
>-|TRBV10-1|TRBJ1-2|-
CASSEGGSYGYTF
TGCGCCAGCAGTGAAGGGGGTAGCTATGGCTACACCTTC
>few|TRBV11-2|TRBJ2-7|TRBD2
CASSFAGGRSANEQYF
TGTGCCAGCAGCTTCGCTGGCGGGAGGTCGGCGAACGAGCAGTACTTC
>-|TRBV13|TRBJ2-3|TRBD1
CASRWTGGGSRDTQYF
TGTGCCAGCAGGTGGACAGGGGGCGGTTCAAGAGATACGCAGTATTTT
>-|TRBV7-8|TRBJ2-5|-
CTSSPVVTGSYQETQYF
TGTACCAGCAGCCCCGTGGTAACAGGGTCGTACCAAGAGACCCAGTACTTC
>-|TRBV21-1|TRBJ2-1|-
CASSKKLAFRNEQFF
TGTGCCAGCAGCAAAAAACTAGCGTTTCGCAATGAGCAGTTCTTC
>-|TRBV19|TRBJ2-1|TRBD2
CASISPSGRAKEQFF
TGTGCCAGTATTTCCCCTAGCGGGAGGGCAAAAGAGCAGTTCTTC
>-|TRBV6-5|TRBJ2-5|TRBD1
CASSLGTGGRETQYF
TGTGCCAGCTCCCTTGGGACAGGGGGTAGAGAGACCCAGTACTTC
>-|TRBV6-6|TRBJ2-1|TRBD2
CASSYSRAGVANEQFF
TGTGCCAGCAGTTACTCGAGAGCGGGAGTTGCCAATGAGCAGTTCTTC
>-|TRBV6-1|TRBJ1-3|-
CASSRQVNSGNTIYF
TGTGCCAGCAGCCGACAGGTTAACTCTGGAAACACCATATATTTT
>-|TRBV2|TRBJ2-3|-
CASTSTGLGITTQYF
TGTGCCAGCACCTCGACTGGGCTGGGAATTACTACGCAGTATTTT
>-|TRBV27|TRBJ2-3|TRBD2
CASSYSGRRTDTQYF
TGTGCCAGCAGTTACAGCGGGAGACGAACAGATACGCAGTATTTT
>-|TRBV10-3|TRBJ1-1|-
CAISRAGENTEAFF
TGTGCCATCAGCCGGGCGGGGGAGAACACTGAAGCTTTCTTT
>-|TRBV7-2|TRBJ1-1|-
CASTNLRSTEAFF
TGTGCCAGCACCAATCTTAGGAGCACTGAAGCTTTCTTT
>-|TRBV5-6|TRBJ1-2|TRBD1
CASSLMEGALRYGYTF
TGTGCCAGCAGCTTGATGGAGGGGGCGCTTCGGTATGGCTACACCTTC
>-|TRBV13|TRBJ1-6|-
CASSPGRGWENSPLHF
TGTGCCAGCAGCCCAGGAAGGGGCTGGGAGAATTCACCCCTCCACTTT
>-|TRBV10-3|TRBJ2-7|-
CAISADRYEQYF
TGTGCCATCAGTGCTGACAGATACGAGCAGTACTTC
>-|TRBV4-1|TRBJ2-1|TRBD1
CASSSAGQGRYNEQFF
TGCGCCAGCAGCTCAGCCGGACAGGGCCGCTACAATGAGCAGTTCTTC
>-|TRBV9|TRBJ2-1|-
CASSVEGGSYNEQFF
TGTGCCAGCAGCGTTGAAGGCGGATCCTACAATGAGCAGTTCTTC